This T cell receptor (beta chain) was identified during a study of T cell repertoires in cytomegalovirus infection. Study details: CMV infection plus the matching HLA type was flagged by public TCR beta signatures. General observations from the study: HLA-C-restricted CMV clonotypes gave the most frequent clonotype in two of eight donors.

TCRdb re-analysed the reads in MiXCR, keeping a single row per CDR3 protein. The sample yields about 770,000 distinct CDR3 sequences, almost 30% seen once. The CDR3 length is 14 residues. Germline values: CDR1 SGHDT, CDR2 YYEEEE. The V end lost 0 bases, the J end lost 4 bases, and 10 bases lay between the germline ends. This clonotype was observed a few times. Its target is not known. This chain connects TRBV5-6 to TRBJ1-1; a weak D match, TRBD1 (5 bases). The receptor was isolated from a human donor in good health (CMV status not recorded). Some clones in this sample may be carry-over from other donors' samples. This material consisted of cultured CD8+ T cells from PBMCs, taken from culture after CMV antigen stimulation. The CDR3, as DNA: TGTGCCAGCAGCTTGGGAGGGGTCAGCACTGAAGCTTTCTTT. It codes for CASSLGGVSTEAFF.